This passage covers 20 T cell receptor beta chains from one sample sequenced in a study of blood T cell repertoires in COVID-19. Libraries were prepared by immunoSEQ multiplex PCR; TCRdb keeps only in-frame clonotypes and omits some of them. The data show approximately 300,000 clones, with around 86% seen just once and 1% held by the top ten. Sequenced: peripheral blood. These receptors all stem from a man aged 50 to 60 with active or convalescent COVID-19.

The table lists this clone with a count of one. This chain connects TRBV21-1 to TRBJ2-3; the D segment call TRBD1 is taken from the table without a DNA check. TRBV21-1 is a pseudogene segment. This CDR3 spans 15 amino acids. The CDR3 spells CASSNDRASTDTQYF. DNA of the CDR3: TGTGCCAGCAGCAATGACAGGGCCTCCACAGATACGCAGTATTTT.

V usage is TRBV2 and J usage is TRBJ2-7; 7 nucleotides align to TRBD2. Germline-derived CDR1 and CDR2 are SNHLY and FYNNEI. V shed 3 bases and J 3 bases; nucleotides not matched to a gene: 8. The CDR3 runs 15 residues. Here the CDR3 DNA reads TGTGCCAGCAGTGACGGGGGGAGTCTGGACTACGAGCAGTACTTC. Its translation: CASSDGGSLDYEQYF.

The chain joins TRBV3-1 (or the pseudogene TRBV3-2) to TRBJ1-2, with TRBD1 matching over 9 bases. V lost 2 bases to trimming and J lost 6 bases; unmatched junction nucleotides: 4. The germline V gene has CDR1 LGHDT and CDR2 YNNKEL (reference sequence). The CDR3 has 14 residues. This CDR3 reads CASSQRGQGNGYTF. The CDR3 nucleotides read TGTGCCAGCAGCCAACGGGGACAGGGTAATGGCTACACCTTC.

The chain joins TRBV7-9 to TRBJ2-1; tentative D call: TRBD1 (6 bases). CDR1 is SEHNR, CDR2 FQNEAQ, per germline (reference sequence). The CDR3 extends over 14 amino acids. The V and J ends lost 4 bases and 8 bases respectively, with 15 bases between them. CDR3 coding DNA: TGTGCCAGCAGCTCCGAGCCTCAGGGGTATGAGCAGTTCTTC. Encoded protein: CASSSEPQGYEQFF.

This chain uses TRBV10-3 with TRBJ1-5; 9 nucleotides match TRBD1. The CDR3 sequence is 14 residues long. V gave up 8 bases and J gave up 7 bases; unmatched junction bases: 9. The germline CDR1 and CDR2 sequences are ENHRY and SYGVKD. As DNA, the CDR3 is TGTGCCATCGGGGACAGGGCGGCGGGGCAGCCCCAGCATTTT. It is translated as CAIGDRAAGQPQHF.

CDR3 loop: CAWSLGHPEAFF. The CDR3 coding sequence is TGTGCCTGGAGTCTTGGACACCCTGAAGCTTTCTTT. The chain employs TRBV30 and TRBJ1-1, with D perhaps TRBD1 (5 bases). V was shortened by 2 bases and J by 6 bases, with 10 bases between the two germline ends. In germline, CDR1 is GTSNPN, CDR2 SVGIG (reference sequence). The CDR3 spans 12 residues.

The chain links TRBV3-1 (or the pseudogene TRBV3-2) to TRBJ2-5; D is perhaps TRBD1 (6 bases). V shed 9 bases and J shed 2 bases, with 13 bases lying between them. Germline V gives CDR1 LGHDT, CDR2 YNNKEL (reference sequence). The CDR3 runs 13 residues. The CDR3 reads CASLRTEQETQYF. CDR3 in DNA: TGTGCCAGTCTTAGGACAGAACAAGAGACCCAGTACTTC.

The chain is built from TRBV2 and TRBJ2-3; 7 bases map to TRBD2. The CDR3 covers 14 residues. V lost 4 bases to trimming and J lost 1 base; unmatched junction nucleotides: 2. Germline CDR1 is SNHLY and CDR2 is FYNNEI. CDR3 DNA: TGTGCCAGCAGTGGCGGGGGACGCACAGATACGCAGTATTTT. It yields the protein CASSGGGRTDTQYF.

This rearrangement joins TRBV6-2 or TRBV6-3 to TRBJ2-2, with D maybe TRBD2 (5 bases). Trimming cost V 2 bases and J 1 base, with 8 bases left between them. The CDR3 runs 15 residues. The V gene's germline CDR1 is MNHEY and CDR2 SVGEGT. CDR3 coding DNA: TGTGCCAGCAGTTACGGACTCCTGAACACCGGGGAGCTGTTTTTT. Amino acids: CASSYGLLNTGELFF.

J is TRBJ2-3 and V is TRBV27; D ambiguous. Germline values: CDR1 MNHEY, CDR2 SMNVEV (reference sequence). V shed 4 bases and J shed 0 bases, with 8 bases lying between them. The CDR3 is made up of 14 amino acids. The CDR3 bases are TGTGCCAGCAGTTACGGGTCTAGCACAGATACGCAGTATTTT. Its protein is CASSYGSSTDTQYF.

CDR3 in amino acids: CASSASGQGAYEQYF. CDR3 sequence (DNA): TGTGCCAGCAGTGCCTCGGGACAGGGGGCCTACGAGCAGTACTTC. The rearrangement uses TRBV28 and TRBJ2-7; 11 bases match TRBD1. The V gene's germline CDR1 is MDHEN and CDR2 SYDVKM. V lost 5 bases, J lost 2 bases, and 5 bases stayed unmatched. The CDR3 loop spans 15 amino acids.

This clone was picked up one time. V is TRBV30 and J is TRBJ1-5; perhaps TRBD1 as D (5 bases). CDR3 length: 12 residues. Per germline, CDR1 GTSNPN and CDR2 SVGIG (reference sequence). Trimming removed 5 bases from V and 5 bases from J, with 10 bases in between. The CDR3 spells CAWDQGHQPQHF. CDR3 DNA sequence: TGTGCCTGGGACCAGGGCCATCAGCCCCAGCATTTT.

The chain combines TRBV10-3 with TRBJ1-1, with 7 bases identical to TRBD1. This CDR3 is 16 amino acids long. Germline lookup yields CDR1 ENHRY and CDR2 SYGVKD. The junction had 8 bases not matched to a gene; V was cut back by 0 bases and J by 4 bases. The CDR3 spells CAISESGAGGSTEAFF. CDR3 bases: TGTGCCATCAGTGAGTCTGGGGCAGGGGGGAGCACTGAAGCTTTCTTT.

The chain combines TRBV5-1 with TRBJ1-3; possible D gene TRBD1, 5 bases. The germline V gene has CDR1 SGHRS and CDR2 YFSETQ. The CDR3 loop spans 14 amino acids. The V end was cut by 4 bases, the J end by 4 bases, with 12 bases between. CDR3 protein: CASSGGDLGNTIYF. The CDR3 DNA follows: TGCGCCAGCAGCGGCGGGGACCTAGGAAACACCATATATTTT.

The rearrangement links TRBV29-1 to TRBJ2-2, with unresolved D. Germline V lookup: CDR1 SQVTM, CDR2 ANQGSEA. Trimming stripped 0 bases from V and 0 bases from J, with 2 bases between. The CDR3 spans 13 residues. The CDR3 here is CSVEDSNTGELFF. The CDR3 nucleotides read TGCAGCGTTGAAGACTCGAACACCGGGGAGCTGTTTTTT.

The chain joins TRBV4-1 to TRBJ2-3, with 15 bases lining up with TRBD2. The CDR3 has 19 amino acids. The V gene end was trimmed by 0 bases and the J gene end by 6 bases; junction bases not matched to a gene: 10. CDR1 MGHRA and CDR2 YSYEKL come from the germline V gene. CDR3 coding DNA: TGCGCCAGCAGCCAAGAGGGACTAGCGGGAGGCAGGCCTGAGGATACGCAGTATTTT. Translation: CASSQEGLAGGRPEDTQYF.

The gene calls are TRBV6-1 and TRBJ1-2; tentative D call: TRBD1 (5 bases). The length of the CDR3 is 14 residues. Germline CDR1 reads MNHNS; CDR2 reads SASEGT. With 1 base removed from V and 4 bases from J, the gap between germline ends came to 10 bases. The chain's CDR3 is CASSEDRNVYGYTF. CDR3 sequence (DNA): TGTGCCAGCAGTGAAGACAGGAATGTCTATGGCTACACCTTC.

This chain connects TRBV7-9 to TRBJ1-1, with TRBD1 matching 7 bases. CDR1 and CDR2 (germline): SEHNR, FQNEAQ (reference sequence). This CDR3 is 14 amino acids long. V shed 4 bases and J 5 bases; nucleotides not matched to a gene: 7. CDR3 DNA: TGTGCCAGCAGCTCTGAGGACAGGTCGACTGAAGCTTTCTTT. Translated, it gives CASSSEDRSTEAFF. The variable domain in full, with the rest retrieved from reference TRBV7-9 and TRBJ1-1, is DTGVSQNPRHKITKRGQNVTFRCDPISEHNRLYWYRQTLGQGPEFLTYFQNEAQLEKSRLLSDRFSAERPKGSFSTLEIQRTEQGDSAMYLCASSSEDRSTEAFFGQGTRLTVV.

The chain employs TRBV7-3 and TRBJ2-2; possibly TRBD2 for D (6 bases). Germline V gene sequence: CDR1 SGHTA, CDR2 FQGTGA. The V gene lost 4 bases and the J gene lost 6 bases, with 9 bases spanning the gap. CDR3 size: 13 residues. The CDR3 DNA reads as TGTGCCAGCAGCTCGGGGGTTGCCGGGGAGCTGTTTTTT. It is translated as CASSSGVAGELFF. The full variable domain, rest sourced from reference TRBV7-3 and TRBJ2-2, is GAGVSQTPSNKVTEKGKYVELRCDPISGHTALYWYRQSLGQGPEFLIYFQGTGAADDSGLPNDRFFAVRPEGSVSTLKIQRTERGDSAVYLCASSSGVAGELFFGEGSRLTVL.

Points on this clone: Other nucleotide sequences in the sample specify the same CDR3. This chain joins TRBV5-1 and TRBJ1-1; the match to TRBD1 covers 7 bases. Trimming removed 0 bases from V and 1 base from J; junction bases left unmatched: 0. Germline V gene lookup returns CDR1 SGHRS and CDR2 YFSETQ. The CDR3 has 14 amino acids. The CDR3 protein is CASSLGTGNTEAFF. CDR3 DNA sequence: TGCGCCAGCAGCTTGGGGACAGGGAACACTGAAGCTTTCTTT.